The clone carrying this T cell receptor (beta chain) turned up a few times. The junction departs from the called germline gene at one end, perhaps through a read error. The record originates from a study of cytomegalovirus exposure and HLA in healthy donors. With 60 Vbeta and 13 Jbeta primers, the PCR was carried out. The authors' processing: Later, an analysis found about 80 million unique TCR beta chains, and about 10 million of these were shared. Only in-frame clones appear in the TCRdb table, and some are missing; sequencing was by immunoSEQ multiplex PCR. Clonal size and the V and J genes are those of that table, whereas D and trimming came from the DNA. This sample has roughly 150,000 clones, with just under 80% found just once. Germline V lookup: CDR1 SEHNR, CDR2 FQNEAQ (reference sequence). The CDR3 spans 11 residues.

Sequencing was carried out using PBMCs. The rearrangement links TRBV7-9 to TRBJ2-1; D is perhaps TRBD2 (6 bases). This clonotype was sampled from a woman aged 40 to 55 in good health and CMV-seropositive. The CDR3 region has the DNA TGTTCCAGCAGCTTCGGGGGTGAGCAGTTCTTC. Amino acid sequence: CSSSFGGEQFF.